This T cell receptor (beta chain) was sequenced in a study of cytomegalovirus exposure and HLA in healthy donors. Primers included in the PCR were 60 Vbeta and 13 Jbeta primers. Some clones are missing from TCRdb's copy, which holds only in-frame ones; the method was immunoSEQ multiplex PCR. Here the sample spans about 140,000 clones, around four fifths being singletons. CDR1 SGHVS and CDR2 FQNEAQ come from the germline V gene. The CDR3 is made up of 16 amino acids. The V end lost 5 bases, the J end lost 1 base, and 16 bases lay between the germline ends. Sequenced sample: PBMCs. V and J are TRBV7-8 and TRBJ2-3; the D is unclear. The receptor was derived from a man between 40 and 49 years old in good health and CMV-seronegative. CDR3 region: CASSPPERIRTDTQYF. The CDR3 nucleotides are TGTGCCAGCAGCCCACCCGAGAGGATACGCACAGATACGCAGTATTTT.